This is a list of T cell receptor beta chains from one sample in a study of OX40 agonist ivuxolimab in advanced cancers. TCRdb's copy holds only in-frame clones and misses some; the assay was immunoSEQ multiplex PCR. Of more than 100,000 clones listed, around nine tenths are singletons. Sequenced material: CD4+ or CD8+ T cells sorted from blood, taken in a trial of the OX40 agonist ivuxolimab. The receptor source for this set is an adult with an advanced solid tumor such as melanoma, head and neck, liver or kidney cancer. Each CDR3 is given with its conserved first and last residue.

V	J	CDR3
TRBV6-6	TRBJ2-7	CASTDRGEQYF
TRBV2	TRBJ1-1	CASSRSRGTEAFF
TRBV5-6	TRBJ1-4	CASSGDLAQGGEKLFF
TRBV11-2	TRBJ2-6	CASSFGVSGANVLTF
TRBV27	TRBJ2-2	CASSRTGTGITGELFF
TRBV25-1	TRBJ2-7	CASRTATGGSYEQYF
TRBV28	TRBJ1-4	CASSPYRGQGVSNEKLFF
TRBV5-1	TRBJ2-2	CASSPGTEGGELFF
TRBV5-3	TRBJ2-1	CARSLASDEQFF
TRBV11-3	TRBJ2-7	CASSFGTSGINASYEQYF
TRBV27	TRBJ2-1	CASSFSDTRGQEQFF
TRBV7-2	TRBJ2-5	CASRAGGPNQETQYF
TRBV20-1	TRBJ2-1	CSAARRGEQFF
TRBV7-2	TRBJ2-1	CASSLRAAHRNEQFF
TRBV29-1	TRBJ1-2	CSVETMRTLYGYTF
TRBV14	TRBJ2-4	CASSQDGGPWNIQYF
TRBV2	TRBJ1-5	CARRRTGDGGPQHF
TRBV6-4	TRBJ1-5	CASSAAMNQPQHF
TRBV15	TRBJ1-2	CATSKGTYGYTF
TRBV5-6	TRBJ1-2	CASSLRQGGGYTF
TRBV5-5	TRBJ2-7	CASSPLTVGQYF
TRBV7-3	TRBJ2-1	CASTYSGSSHEQFF
TRBV27	TRBJ2-7	CASSSDRAYEQYF
TRBV7-2	TRBJ1-5	CASSPQGSNNQPQHF
TRBV21-1	TRBJ1-3	CASSKGSSSGNTIYF
TRBV7-2	TRBJ1-2	CASSLVQGDGYTF
TRBV11-2	TRBJ1-2	CASTPGQTAGYTF
TRBV11-3	TRBJ2-1	CASSLSNTRRYEQFF
TRBV19	TRBJ1-5	CASRLGSSRLGQPQHF
TRBV27	TRBJ1-2	CASSLHEEDGYTF
TRBV7-9	TRBJ2-5	CASSADPYSGQETQYF
TRBV4-3	.	CASSHDGYEQYF
TRBV6-4	TRBJ1-1	CASSDRLKNTEAFF
TRBV28	TRBJ2-1	CASGYNEQFF
TRBV5-6	TRBJ1-1	CASSGGTEAFF
TRBV10-3	TRBJ1-1	CAISATDRNTEAFF
TRBV7-3	TRBJ2-3	CASSLTGTPSTDTQYF
TRBV28	TRBJ1-1	CASIWETEAFF
TRBV20-1	TRBJ1-1	CSAAMNTEAFF
TRBV27	TRBJ1-1	CASSFGGATLNTEAFF
TRBV4-2	TRBJ1-1	CASSQPGQGTTEAFF
TRBV19	TRBJ2-2	CASSMPSGRVRNTGELFF
TRBV10-3	TRBJ1-1	CAISDNSGGVTTEAFF
TRBV5-4	TRBJ1-1	CASSAGTGWLEAFF
TRBV5-4	TRBJ2-7	CASSWGGLERELNVQYF
TRBV28	TRBJ1-1	CASSFTGGEDTEAFF
TRBV28	TRBJ2-7	CASSRTSGGTSYEQYF
TRBV27	TRBJ1-4	CASSSRPNEKLFF
TRBV18	TRBJ2-1	CASSPDSNEQFF
TRBV18	TRBJ1-1	CASSRTGTDTEAFF
TRBV11-2	TRBJ2-2	CASSLGGTGAAGELFF
TRBV4-3	TRBJ2-1	CASSQDSGFEQFF
TRBV7-3	TRBJ2-2	CASSLNGGGDTGELFF
TRBV4-3	TRBJ2-1	CASSHSGRYNEQFF